These 11 T cell receptor beta chains came from one sample sequenced in a study of PD-1 blockade in mismatch repair-deficient tumors. The assay was immunoSEQ multiplex PCR, and TCRdb's table has in-frame clones only and misses some. This sample carries tens of thousands of clones, roughly 80% of them seen once, and the ten largest clones take 5% to 7%. Sequencing used peripheral blood, obtained 44 weeks after starting pembrolizumab. All receptors derive from an adult with mismatch repair-deficient cancer.

The chain carries TRBV6-5 and TRBJ2-1; 10 bases fit TRBD1. The CDR3 has 14 residues. V lost 6 bases, J lost 2 bases, and 1 base stayed unmatched. CDR1 and CDR2 (germline): MNHEY, SVGAGI. The CDR3 protein is CASSGTGAYNEQFF. Written as DNA, the CDR3 is TGTGCCAGCAGCGGGACAGGGGCCTACAATGAGCAGTTCTTC.

The chain employs TRBV6-5 and TRBJ1-2; unclear D gene. The CDR3 extends over 13 amino acids. V was clipped by 8 bases and J by 1 base, with 11 bases between them. CDR1 is MNHEY and CDR2 is SVGAGI in the germline V gene. In DNA form, the CDR3 reads TGTGCCAGCCGGCCGAATGATAACTATGGCTACACCTTC. This sequence encodes CASRPNDNYGYTF.

The chain employs TRBV7-3 and TRBJ2-3; 12 bases align to TRBD2. Per the germline V gene, CDR1 is SGHTA and CDR2 is FQGTGA. The CDR3 runs 15 residues. The V segment lost 6 bases and the J segment 6 bases; nucleotides outside the gene matches: 7. The CDR3 reads CASRMTSGSSDTQYF. CDR3 nucleotide sequence: TGTGCCAGCAGGATGACTAGCGGGAGTTCGGATACGCAGTATTTT. The variable domain in full, with the rest retrieved from reference TRBV7-3 and TRBJ2-3, is GAGVSQTPSNKVTEKGKYVELRCDPISGHTALYWYRQSLGQGPEFLIYFQGTGAADDSGLPNDRFFAVRPEGSVSTLKIQRTERGDSAVYLCASRMTSGSSDTQYFGPGTRLTVL.

This clone was seen only once. The chain joins TRBV6-5 to TRBJ2-2; D gene uncertain. The V end lost 1 base, the J end lost 1 base, and 7 bases lay between the germline ends. Germline CDR1 and CDR2: MNHEY and SVGAGI. The CDR3 covers 15 residues. In DNA, the CDR3 is TGTGCCAGCAGTTACTGGCGTGGGAACACCGGGGAGCTGTTTTTT. It specifies CASSYWRGNTGELFF.

The chain employs TRBV14 and TRBJ1-4; D possibly corresponds to TRBD1 (6 bases). Germline values: CDR1 SGHDN, CDR2 FVKESK. The ends were cut back, 6 bases at V and 6 bases at J, with 14 bases in the middle. The CDR3 sequence is 14 residues long. For the CDR3, the DNA is TGTGCCAGCAGACCCACAGGGTTGGATGAAAAACTGTTTTTT. Encoded protein: CASRPTGLDEKLFF.

The J gene is TRBJ2-7, the V gene TRBV6-1; D gene ambiguous. Germline CDR1 MNHNS, CDR2 SASEGT. CDR3 size: 13 residues. V gave up 4 bases and J gave up 3 bases, with 10 bases separating them. The CDR3 bases are TGTGCCAGCAGTGTTGGCGGAAGCTACGAGCAGTACTTC. It codes for CASSVGGSYEQYF.

This clone was seen a handful of times. The same CDR3 can be traced to other DNA sequences in this sample. V and J are TRBV7-9 and TRBJ2-7; D not certain. Germline V gene data show CDR1 as SEHNR and CDR2 as FQNEAQ (reference sequence). V lost 5 bases, J lost 1 base, and 3 bases lay in between. The CDR3 is 11 residues long. CDR3 nucleotides: TGTGCCAGCAGCCCATCCTACGAGCAGTACTTC. The encoded protein is CASSPSYEQYF.

The chain links TRBV5-4 to TRBJ2-7; D perhaps matches TRBD2 (6 bases). CDR3 length: 15 amino acids. The germline V and J ends were trimmed by 0 bases and 0 bases, with 10 bases remaining between them. Germline loops: CDR1 SGHNT, CDR2 YYREEE (reference sequence). The CDR3 DNA is TGTGCCAGCAGCTTGGACGGGGGTAGCTCCTACGAGCAGTACTTC. It specifies CASSLDGGSSYEQYF.

This chain uses TRBV29-1 with TRBJ2-1; 7 positions agree with TRBD1. CDR3 size: 12 residues. Germline V gene sequence: CDR1 SQVTM, CDR2 ANQGSEA. V lost 7 bases to trimming and J lost 4 bases; unmatched junction nucleotides: 4. The CDR3 DNA follows: TGCAGCGGGGACAGTGGTTACAATGAGCAGTTCTTC. This codes for CSGDSGYNEQFF.

The rearrangement links TRBV7-2 to TRBJ2-7; 10 bases map to TRBD1. Germline lookup yields CDR1 SGHTA and CDR2 FQGNSA. The CDR3 length is 13 residues. V lost 0 bases, J lost 8 bases, and 1 base stayed unmatched. The CDR3 region has the DNA TGTGCCAGCAGCTTAGCGGGACAGGGGAAGCAGTACTTC. Residues: CASSLAGQGKQYF.

The chain joins TRBV5-5 to TRBJ2-1; D not certain. Germline CDR1 is SGHKS and CDR2 is YYEKEE (reference sequence). V shed 4 bases and J shed 9 bases, with 11 bases lying between them. The CDR3 length is 12 residues. For the CDR3, the DNA is TGTGCCAGCAGCCGTAGCTTTCCTGAGCAGTTCTTC. Translation: CASSRSFPEQFF. The full variable domain, its missing parts supplied by reference TRBV5-5 and TRBJ2-1, is DAGVTQSPTHLIKTRGQQVTLRCSPISGHKSVSWYQQVLGQGPQFIFQYYEKEERGRGNFPDRFSARQFPNYSSELNVNALLLGDSALYLCASSRSFPEQFFGPGTRLTVL.